A single sample is the source of the 26 T cell receptor beta chains below, sequenced in a study of blood T cells in healthy people across ages (dated by TCRdb to between 2014 and 2017). Libraries were made using 5' RACE. The reads were generated on an Illumina HiSeq 2500. A second PCR of roughly 7 to 11 cycles was performed with a sample-barcoded 5' primer and a J-beta primer mix. Using fastp at Q25 and MiXCR, TCRdb reprocessed the public reads and kept productive beta chains. Duplicate CDR3 protein sequences are folded into a single record with the most common DNA and genes. Here the sample has some 1.7 million distinct CDR3 sequences; 25% to 30% occur a single time. The ten largest account for roughly 8% of the sample. Specimen: blood. All receptors come from a woman in her twenties or thirties in good health.

This clonotype was found a few times. The rearrangement joins TRBV29-1 to TRBJ1-1; no clear D. The CDR3 extends over 16 amino acids. The germline CDR1 and CDR2 sequences are SQVTM and ANQGSEA. With 1 base removed from V and 0 bases from J, the gap between germline ends came to 15 bases. The CDR3 DNA sequence: TGCAGCGTTGAAGGAGGCGAACTTGAAGTGAACACTGAAGCTTTCTTT. Translation gives CSVEGGELEVNTEAFF.

The CDR3 reads CAGRRGNTGELFF. CDR3 bases: TGTGCCGGGAGGCGGGGGAACACCGGGGAGCTGTTTTTT. The V gene is TRBV12-3 or TRBV12-4, the J gene TRBJ2-2; perhaps TRBD2 as D (6 bases). The CDR3 consists of 13 residues. V was trimmed by 11 bases and J by 1 base, leaving 11 bases between them.

This clonotype showed up many times. The V call is TRBV5-5, the J call TRBJ2-5, with D hard to call. V was cut by 0 bases and J by 1 base, with 10 bases left in between. From germline, CDR1 is SGHKS and CDR2 YYEKEE (reference sequence). This CDR3 is 15 amino acids long. This CDR3 is CASSLGGPIQETQYF. CDR3 nucleotide sequence: TGTGCCAGCAGCTTGGGAGGTCCAATCCAAGAGACCCAGTACTTC.

V is TRBV27 and J is TRBJ1-1, with a possible D match to TRBD1 (5 bases). Per the germline V gene, CDR1 is MNHEY and CDR2 is SMNVEV (reference sequence). This CDR3 comprises 15 residues. V lost 7 bases, J lost 5 bases, and 20 bases lay in between. CDR3 coding DNA: TGTGCCAGCACTCGGAGAAGGGACGCGAGGACTGAAGCTTTCTTT. Translating it yields CASTRRRDARTEAFF.

The V and J genes are TRBV5-5 and TRBJ1-5; TRBD1 might be the D (5 bases). V gave up 4 bases and J gave up 4 bases, with 15 bases separating them. This CDR3 has 15 residues. From germline, CDR1 is SGHKS and CDR2 YYEKEE (reference sequence). CDR3 DNA: TGTGCCAGCAGCGCCAGGGACGGCTATAATCAGCCCCAGCATTTT. It translates to CASSARDGYNQPQHF.

On this clonotype: One junction end disagrees with the germline gene, perhaps due to a read error. The chain combines TRBV19 with TRBJ2-5, with a possible D match to TRBD2 (5 bases). The J call may be in error: the DNA end matches TRBJ2-7 better. Germline loops: CDR1 LNHDA, CDR2 SQIVND (reference sequence). This CDR3 is 14 amino acids long. The CDR3 coding sequence is TGTGCCGGTAGTATTGGGCTAGAGGGATACGAGCAGTACTTC. This sequence encodes CAGSIGLEGYEQYF.

This clonotype was seen a handful of times. The chain joins TRBV7-2 to TRBJ2-5; TRBD2 aligns across 7 bases. With 4 bases clipped from V and 11 bases from J, the junction kept 10 bases outside the gene matches. CDR3 size: 13 residues. Germline lookup yields CDR1 SGHTA and CDR2 FQGNSA. CDR3 bases: TGTGCCAGCAGCTCACGCGGGAGTTGGGAGCAGTACTTC. Protein: CASSSRGSWEQYF.

The chain is built from TRBV28 and TRBJ1-6, with D unclear. There are 13 residues in the CDR3. Germline lookup yields CDR1 MDHEN and CDR2 SYDVKM. V gave up 3 bases and J gave up 11 bases, with 11 bases separating them. This CDR3 is CASSLYGLAPLHF. The CDR3 bases are TGTGCCAGCAGTTTGTACGGCCTTGCACCCCTCCACTTT.

J is TRBJ1-1 and V is TRBV6-6; D gene unclear. The V gene lost 2 bases and the J gene lost 6 bases, with 13 bases spanning the gap. Germline values: CDR1 MNHNY, CDR2 SVGAGI (reference sequence). The CDR3 is 14 residues long. The DNA of the CDR3 is TGTGCCAGCAGTTACAGTCCAACCGGTTCTGAAGCTTTCTTT. Amino acid sequence: CASSYSPTGSEAFF.

Ten or more counts support this clonotype. The rearrangement uses TRBV5-6 and TRBJ2-1; D possibly uses TRBD1 or TRBD2 (5 bases each). Germline V CDR1 and CDR2: SGHDT, YYEEEE. The CDR3 is 15 residues long. Trimming left V 7 bases short and J 5 bases short, with 19 bases between. In DNA form, the CDR3 reads TGTGCCAGCGTAGACCGTCGGTCGGGACACAATGAGCAGTTCTTC. Amino acids: CASVDRRSGHNEQFF.

With respect to this clonotype: A much larger clone is a single base away; this may be a read error. The CDR3 bases are TGTGCCAGCAGGCACGGGGCGGGCGCGTCCGAGCAGTACTTC. Its translation is CASRHGAGASEQYF. The chain is built from TRBV7-2 and TRBJ2-4, with D perhaps assigned TRBD1 or TRBD2 (5 bases each). The J call may be mistaken, given a closer DNA end match to TRBJ2-7. The CDR3 extends over 14 amino acids. CDR1 is SGHTA and CDR2 is FQGNSA in the germline V gene.

This clonotype appeared a few times. The rearrangement links TRBV27 to TRBJ2-1; D call uncertain. CDR3 length equals 14 residues. V was cut by 3 bases and J by 3 bases, with 9 bases left in between. Germline V gives CDR1 MNHEY, CDR2 SMNVEV (reference sequence). CDR3 amino acids: CASSFTRLYNEQFF. CDR3 DNA: TGTGCCAGCAGTTTTACGCGCCTCTACAATGAGCAGTTCTTC.

About this clonotype itself: It may be a read error: a sequence one base away is much more abundant. The chain combines TRBV20-1 with TRBJ2-5, with 12 bases lining up with TRBD2. The CDR3 contains 15 residues. Germline V gene sequence: CDR1 DFQATT, CDR2 SNEGSKA (reference sequence). The CDR3 DNA reads TGCAGTGCTAGACTAGCGGGGGGGATACAAGAGACCCGGTACTTC. Protein sequence: CSARLAGGIQETRYF.

This clonotype turned up a few times. The chain links TRBV6-5 to TRBJ1-2; D possibly corresponds to TRBD1 (6 bases). Between the trimmed V and J ends, which lost 4 bases and 2 bases, there was a span of 14 bases. Germline lookup yields CDR1 MNHEY and CDR2 SVGAGI. The CDR3 sequence is 15 residues long. CDR3 region: CASSWVRGRNYGYTF. CDR3 coding DNA: TGTGCCAGCAGTTGGGTGAGGGGGAGAAACTATGGCTACACCTTC.

The table lists this clonotype with a few counts. J is TRBJ2-4 and V is TRBV18; tentatively, D is TRBD2 (5 bases). The end of the DNA aligns better with TRBJ2-7, so the J call may be wrong. The CDR3 spans 11 residues. Germline V lookup: CDR1 KGHSH, CDR2 LQKENI. CDR3 sequence (DNA): TGTGCCAGCTCAAGGGAGAACGAGCAGTACTTC. Protein sequence: CASSRENEQYF.

This clonotype appeared a few times. This CDR3 reads CATSGGRDRGNYSNQPQHF. CDR3 nucleotide sequence: TGTGCCACCAGTGGGGGCCGGGACAGGGGGAATTATAGCAATCAGCCCCAGCATTTT. The J gene is TRBJ1-5, the V gene TRBV24-1; TRBD1 aligns across 11 bases. Germline V gene data show CDR1 as KGHDR and CDR2 as SFDVKD. V shed 5 bases and J 0 bases; nucleotides not matched to a gene: 11. The CDR3 totals 19 residues.

This clonotype was counted between two and nine times. The chain joins TRBV11-3 to TRBJ2-5; 7 bases match TRBD1. Germline V gene data show CDR1 as SGHNT and CDR2 as YENEEA. Trimming at V came to 2 bases and at J to 5 bases, leaving 5 bases not matched to a gene. There are 14 residues in the CDR3. The CDR3 sequence is CASSLRTGDETQYF. The CDR3 DNA is TGTGCCAGCAGCTTAAGAACAGGGGACGAGACCCAGTACTTC.

This clonotype was recorded many times. The chain couples TRBV27 to TRBJ2-7; 11 positions match TRBD2. Germline-derived CDR1 and CDR2 are MNHEY and SMNVEV (reference sequence). V lost 10 bases and J lost 9; bases outside the gene matches: 11. This CDR3 is 13 amino acids long. CDR3 nucleotides: TGTGCCACCACACCTAGCGGGGGGCTTGTGCAGTACTTC. Its translation is CATTPSGGLVQYF.

The V and J genes are TRBV20-1 and TRBJ1-2, with D unclear. CDR3 length: 13 residues. The germline gives CDR1 DFQATT, CDR2 SNEGSKA (reference sequence). Trimming left V 0 bases short and J 8 bases short, with 13 bases between. For the CDR3, the DNA is TGCAGTGCTAGAGAGGCCGCGTCTCGAGGCTACACCTTC. Translated, it gives CSAREAASRGYTF.

This clonotype has more than one count but fewer than ten. J is TRBJ1-2 and V is TRBV30, with D maybe TRBD1 (6 bases). Trimming removed 0 bases from V and 8 bases from J, with 7 bases in between. Germline CDR1 reads GTSNPN; CDR2 reads SVGIG (reference sequence). This CDR3 has 11 residues. The CDR3 spells CAWSVGGGYTF. The CDR3 nucleotides read TGTGCCTGGAGTGTCGGGGGCGGCTACACCTTC.

The V call is TRBV5-5, the J call TRBJ2-3, with D hard to call. This CDR3 region has 15 residues. Germline V gene lookup returns CDR1 SGHKS and CDR2 YYEKEE (reference sequence). Trimming stripped 1 base from V and 4 bases from J, with 13 bases between. The CDR3 region has the DNA TGTGCCAGCAGCTTGTTATCGCGGTTCGCAGATACGCAGTATTTT. Its protein product is CASSLLSRFADTQYF.

This clonotype has a handful of counts. The chain is built from TRBV6-2 or TRBV6-3 and TRBJ2-7; D gene uncertain. Germline V gene data show CDR1 as MNHEY and CDR2 as SVGEGT. V was trimmed by 5 bases and J by 3 bases, leaving 14 bases between them. The CDR3 covers 14 residues. CDR3 nucleotides: TGTGCCAGCAGTACCATAAGAGAGTTCTACGAGCAGTACTTC. It yields the protein CASSTIREFYEQYF.

This chain connects TRBV10-3 to TRBJ1-6; the D gene is possibly TRBD1 (5 bases). The V end was cut by 5 bases, the J end by 9 bases, with 17 bases between. The CDR3 runs 15 residues. Germline V lookup: CDR1 ENHRY, CDR2 SYGVKD. The CDR3 DNA sequence: TGTGCCATCAGTCGAAGAGGGGCGAGTATTTCACCCCTCCACTTT. This codes for CAISRRGASISPLHF.

This clonotype was detected only a few times. J is TRBJ2-3 and V is TRBV12-3 or TRBV12-4; TRBD1 might be the D (6 bases). The V end lost 5 bases, the J end lost 4 bases, and 22 bases lay between the germline ends. The CDR3 extends over 17 amino acids. Here the CDR3 reads CASSPRGIQGRADTQYF. The CDR3 nucleotides read TGTGCCAGCAGTCCCCGGGGCATACAGGGACGCGCAGATACGCAGTATTTT.

This clonotype occurred many times. The chain carries TRBV28 and TRBJ2-7; tentative D call: TRBD2 (5 bases). The V gene's germline CDR1 is MDHEN and CDR2 SYDVKM. This CDR3 spans 15 amino acids. V was trimmed by 3 bases and J by 0 bases, leaving 12 bases between them. CDR3 protein: CASSFSSGSSYEQYF. DNA for the CDR3: TGTGCCAGCAGTTTCAGTAGTGGGAGCTCCTACGAGCAGTACTTC.

The CDR3 bases are TGCGCCAGCAGCCAAGCTGCCAGTTATAGCAATCAGCCCCAGTATTTT. Amino acid sequence: CASSQAASYSNQPQYF. This rearrangement joins TRBV4-3 to TRBJ1-5; D is unclear. The DNA end favors TRBJ2-3, so the J call may be wrong. Germline values: CDR1 LGHNA, CDR2 YSLEER. This CDR3 is built from 16 residues.